This record looks at one TCR beta chain sequence and its context. What it binds is unknown. This specimen belongs to a study of radiotherapy plus CTLA-4 blockade in lung cancer. Study context: Among patients, roughly 18% showed objective responses, and approximately 29% had disease control.

Study-wide findings and caveats: Response, reportedly, was best predicted by interferon-beta along with early blood T cell clone dynamics. Blood-borne expansion of tumor-derived TCR clones followed radiotherapy plus ipilimumab.

Chemo-refractory metastatic non-small-cell lung cancer patients underwent focal radiation alongside CTLA-4 blockade with ipilimumab. The table came from immunoSEQ multiplex PCR; TCRdb's copy has only in-frame clones and leaves some out. The sample has 64,000 or so clones; about 72% are singletons. The receptor was derived from a human donor with non-small cell lung cancer whose response to radiotherapy plus ipilimumab could not be evaluated. The material was peripheral blood, obtained from a patient treated with radiotherapy plus ipilimumab.

CDR3 loop: CASSRLAGGQGEQFF. The DNA for the CDR3 is TGTGCCAGCAGTAGACTAGCGGGGGGGCAGGGTGAGCAGTTCTTC. The rearrangement uses TRBV5-4 and TRBJ2-1; 14 bases line up with TRBD2. Germline lookup yields CDR1 SGHNT and CDR2 YYREEE (reference sequence). The CDR3 consists of 15 residues. Trimming took 5 bases from V and 9 from J; bases not matched to a gene: 7.